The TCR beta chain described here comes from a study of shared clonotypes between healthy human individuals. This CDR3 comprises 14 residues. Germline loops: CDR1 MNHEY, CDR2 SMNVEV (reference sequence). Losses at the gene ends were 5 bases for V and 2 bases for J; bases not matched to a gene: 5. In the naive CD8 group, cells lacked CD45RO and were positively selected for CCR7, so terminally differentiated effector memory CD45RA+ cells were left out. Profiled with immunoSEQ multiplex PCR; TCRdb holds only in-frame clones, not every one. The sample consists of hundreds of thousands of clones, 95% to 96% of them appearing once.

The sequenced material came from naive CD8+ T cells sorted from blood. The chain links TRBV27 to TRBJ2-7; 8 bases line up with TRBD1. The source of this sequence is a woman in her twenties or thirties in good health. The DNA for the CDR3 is TGTGCCAGCAGTCCCGAGGACAGGGCCTACGAGCAGTACTTC. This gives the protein CASSPEDRAYEQYF.